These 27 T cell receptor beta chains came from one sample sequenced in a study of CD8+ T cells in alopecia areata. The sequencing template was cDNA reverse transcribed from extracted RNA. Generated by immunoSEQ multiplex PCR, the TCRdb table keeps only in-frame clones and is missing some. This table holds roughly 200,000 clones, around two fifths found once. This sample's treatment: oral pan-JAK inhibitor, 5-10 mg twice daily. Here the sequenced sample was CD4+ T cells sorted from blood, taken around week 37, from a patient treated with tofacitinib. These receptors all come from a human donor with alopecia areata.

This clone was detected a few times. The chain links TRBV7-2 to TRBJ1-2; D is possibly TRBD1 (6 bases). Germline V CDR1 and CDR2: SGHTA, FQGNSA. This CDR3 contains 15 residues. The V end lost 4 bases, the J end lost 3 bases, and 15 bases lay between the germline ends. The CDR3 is CASSSRPGQYYGYTF. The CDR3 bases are TGTGCCAGCAGCTCGAGGCCCGGACAGTACTATGGCTACACCTTC.

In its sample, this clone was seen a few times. The CDR3 loop is CSAEGVANVLTF. In DNA form, the CDR3 reads TGCAGCGCCGAGGGGGTCGCCAACGTCCTGACTTTC. This chain connects TRBV29-1 to TRBJ2-6; D is possibly TRBD1 (6 bases). V lost 7 bases and J lost 7, with 11 bases in between. The CDR3 is made up of 12 amino acids. The germline V gene has CDR1 SQVTM and CDR2 ANQGSEA.

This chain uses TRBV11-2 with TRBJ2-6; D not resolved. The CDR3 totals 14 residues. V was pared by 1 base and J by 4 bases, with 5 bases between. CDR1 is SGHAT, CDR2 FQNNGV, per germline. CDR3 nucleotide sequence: TGTGCCAGCAGCTTAGTGACCGGGGCCAACGTCCTGACTTTC. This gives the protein CASSLVTGANVLTF.

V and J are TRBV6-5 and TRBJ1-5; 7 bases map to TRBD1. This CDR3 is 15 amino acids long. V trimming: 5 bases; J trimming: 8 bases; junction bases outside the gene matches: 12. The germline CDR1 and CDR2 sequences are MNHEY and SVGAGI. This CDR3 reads CASSRGMTGSKPQHF. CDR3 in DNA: TGTGCCAGCAGTCGAGGGATGACAGGGTCAAAGCCCCAGCATTTT.

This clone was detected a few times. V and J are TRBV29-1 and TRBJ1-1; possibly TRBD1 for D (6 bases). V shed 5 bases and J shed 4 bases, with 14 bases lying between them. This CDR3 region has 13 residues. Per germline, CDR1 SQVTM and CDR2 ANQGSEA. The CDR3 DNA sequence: TGCAGCGTTCACCCCGGACAGCCCACTGAAGCTTTCTTT. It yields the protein CSVHPGQPTEAFF.

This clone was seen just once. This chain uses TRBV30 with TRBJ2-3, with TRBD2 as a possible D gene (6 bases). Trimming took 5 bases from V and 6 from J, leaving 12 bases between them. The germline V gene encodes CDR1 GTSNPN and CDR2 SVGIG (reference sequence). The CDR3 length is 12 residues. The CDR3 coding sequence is TGTGCCTGGGGCCGCCGGGAGGATACGCAGTATTTT. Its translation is CAWGRREDTQYF. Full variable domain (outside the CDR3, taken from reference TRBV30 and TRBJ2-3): SQTIHQWPATLVQPVGSPLSLECTVEGTSNPNLYWYRQAAGRGLQLLFYSVGIGQISSEVPQNLSASRPQDRQFILSSKKLLLSDSGFYLCAWGRREDTQYFGPGTRLTVL.

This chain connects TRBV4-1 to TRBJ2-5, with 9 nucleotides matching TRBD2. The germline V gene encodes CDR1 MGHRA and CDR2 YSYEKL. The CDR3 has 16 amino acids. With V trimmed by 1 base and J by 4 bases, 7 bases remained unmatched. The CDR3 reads CASSQGLSGRGETQYF. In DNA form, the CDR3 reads TGCGCCAGCAGCCAAGGCCTTAGCGGGAGAGGAGAGACCCAGTACTTC.

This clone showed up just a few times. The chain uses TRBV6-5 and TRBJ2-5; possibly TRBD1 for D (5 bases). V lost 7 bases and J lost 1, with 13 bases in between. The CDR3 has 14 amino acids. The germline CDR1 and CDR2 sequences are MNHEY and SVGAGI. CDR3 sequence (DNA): TGTGCCAGCACCTCGGACACTCTCCAAGAGACCCAGTACTTC. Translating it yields CASTSDTLQETQYF.

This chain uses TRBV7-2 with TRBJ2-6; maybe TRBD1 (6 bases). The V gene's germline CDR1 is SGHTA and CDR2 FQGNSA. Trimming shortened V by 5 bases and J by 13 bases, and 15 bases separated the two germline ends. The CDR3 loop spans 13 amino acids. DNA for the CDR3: TGTGCCAGCAGCAAGGACAGTCTAGTAGTCCTGACTTTC. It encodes CASSKDSLVVLTF.

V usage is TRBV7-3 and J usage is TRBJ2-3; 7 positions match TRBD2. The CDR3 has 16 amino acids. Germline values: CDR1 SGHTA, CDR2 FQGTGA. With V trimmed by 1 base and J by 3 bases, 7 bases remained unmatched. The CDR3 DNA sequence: TGTGCCAGCAGCTTAAGTGCGGGAGAGGGGACAGATACGCAGTATTTT. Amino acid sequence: CASSLSAGEGTDTQYF.

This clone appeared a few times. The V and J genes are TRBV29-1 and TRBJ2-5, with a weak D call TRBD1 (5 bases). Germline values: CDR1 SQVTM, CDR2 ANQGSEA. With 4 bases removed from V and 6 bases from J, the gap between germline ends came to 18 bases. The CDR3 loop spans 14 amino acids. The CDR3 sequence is CSVADSPAKKTQYF. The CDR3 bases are TGCAGCGTTGCTGACAGTCCGGCGAAAAAGACCCAGTACTTC.

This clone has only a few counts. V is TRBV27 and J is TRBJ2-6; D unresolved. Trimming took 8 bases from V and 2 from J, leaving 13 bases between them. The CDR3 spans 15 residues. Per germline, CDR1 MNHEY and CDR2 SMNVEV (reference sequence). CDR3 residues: CASRPVRTGANVLTF. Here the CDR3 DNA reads TGTGCCAGCCGCCCGGTTCGAACTGGGGCCAACGTCCTGACTTTC.

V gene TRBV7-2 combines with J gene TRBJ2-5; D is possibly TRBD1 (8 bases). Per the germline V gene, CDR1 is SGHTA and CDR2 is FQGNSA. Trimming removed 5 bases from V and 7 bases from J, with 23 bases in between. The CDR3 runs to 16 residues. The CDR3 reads CASSPLGRTGRVTQYF. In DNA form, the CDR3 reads TGTGCCAGCAGCCCCCTGGGCCGGACAGGGAGGGTGACCCAGTACTTC.

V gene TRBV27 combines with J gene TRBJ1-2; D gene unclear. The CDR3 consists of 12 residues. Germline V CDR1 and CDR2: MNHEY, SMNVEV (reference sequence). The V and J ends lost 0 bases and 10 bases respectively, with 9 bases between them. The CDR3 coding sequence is TGTGCCAGCAGTTTATCGGGGATGCCCTACACCTTC. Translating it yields CASSLSGMPYTF.

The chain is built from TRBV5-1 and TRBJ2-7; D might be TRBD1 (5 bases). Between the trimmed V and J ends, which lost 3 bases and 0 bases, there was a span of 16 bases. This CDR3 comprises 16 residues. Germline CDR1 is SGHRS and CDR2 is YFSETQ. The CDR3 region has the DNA TGCGCCAGCAGCTCGCACAGGCGACAAAGCTCCTACGAGCAGTACTTC. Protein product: CASSSHRRQSSYEQYF.

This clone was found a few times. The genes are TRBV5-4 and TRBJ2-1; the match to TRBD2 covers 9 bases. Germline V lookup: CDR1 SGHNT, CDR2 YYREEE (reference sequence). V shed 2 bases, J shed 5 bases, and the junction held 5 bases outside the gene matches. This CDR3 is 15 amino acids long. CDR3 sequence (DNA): TGTGCCAGCAGCTTTGGCGGGAGGGATAACAATGAGCAGTTCTTC. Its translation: CASSFGGRDNNEQFF. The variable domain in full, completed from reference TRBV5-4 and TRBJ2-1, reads ETGVTQSPTHLIKTRGQQVTLRCSSQSGHNTVSWYQQALGQGPQFIFQYYREEENGRGNFPPRFSGLQFPNYSSELNVNALELDDSALYLCASSFGGRDNNEQFFGPGTRLTVL.

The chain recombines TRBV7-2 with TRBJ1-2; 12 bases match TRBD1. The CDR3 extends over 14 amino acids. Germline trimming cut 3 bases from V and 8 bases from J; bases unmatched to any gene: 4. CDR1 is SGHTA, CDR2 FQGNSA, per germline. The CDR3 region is CASSLGQGARGYTF. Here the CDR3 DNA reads TGTGCCAGCAGCTTGGGACAGGGGGCGCGGGGCTACACCTTC.

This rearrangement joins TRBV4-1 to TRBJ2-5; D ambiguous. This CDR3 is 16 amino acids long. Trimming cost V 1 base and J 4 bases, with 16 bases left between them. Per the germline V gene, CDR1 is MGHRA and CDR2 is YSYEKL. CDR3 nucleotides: TGCGCCAGCAGCCAAGGAAGAGAGGCATCCGGAGAGACCCAGTACTTC. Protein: CASSQGREASGETQYF.

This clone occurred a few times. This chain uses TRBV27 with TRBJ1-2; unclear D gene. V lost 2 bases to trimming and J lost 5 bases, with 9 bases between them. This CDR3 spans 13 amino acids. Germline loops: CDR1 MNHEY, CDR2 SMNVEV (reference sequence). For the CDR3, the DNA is TGTGCCAGCAGTTTAAAAGAGCCTTATGGCTACACCTTC. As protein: CASSLKEPYGYTF.

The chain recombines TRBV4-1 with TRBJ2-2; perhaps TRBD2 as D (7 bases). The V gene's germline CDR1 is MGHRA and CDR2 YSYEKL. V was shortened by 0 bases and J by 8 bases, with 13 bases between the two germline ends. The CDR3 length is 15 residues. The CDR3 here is CASSQDTQGGGELFF. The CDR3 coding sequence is TGCGCCAGCAGCCAAGACACACAGGGAGGGGGGGAGCTGTTTTTT.

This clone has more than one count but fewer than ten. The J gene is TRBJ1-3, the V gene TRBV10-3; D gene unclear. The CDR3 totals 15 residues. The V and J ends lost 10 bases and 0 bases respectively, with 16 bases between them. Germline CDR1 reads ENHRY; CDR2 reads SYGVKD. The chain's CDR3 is CATLAEKSSGNTIYF. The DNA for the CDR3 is TGTGCCACCCTTGCCGAGAAGAGCTCTGGAAACACCATATATTTT.

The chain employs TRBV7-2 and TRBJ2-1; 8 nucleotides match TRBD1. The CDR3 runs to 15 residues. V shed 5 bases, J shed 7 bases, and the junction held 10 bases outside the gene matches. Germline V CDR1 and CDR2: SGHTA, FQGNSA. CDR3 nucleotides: TGTGCCAGCAGCAAATCCAGGGGGCGCTGGAATGAGCAGTTCTTC. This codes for CASSKSRGRWNEQFF.

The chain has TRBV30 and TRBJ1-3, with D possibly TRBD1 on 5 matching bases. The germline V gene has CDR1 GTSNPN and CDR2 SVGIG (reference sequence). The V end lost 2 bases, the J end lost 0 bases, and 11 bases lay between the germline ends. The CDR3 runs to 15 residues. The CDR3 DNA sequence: TGTGCCTGGAGTCTTGACAGAGCCTCTGGAAACACCATATATTTT. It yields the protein CAWSLDRASGNTIYF.

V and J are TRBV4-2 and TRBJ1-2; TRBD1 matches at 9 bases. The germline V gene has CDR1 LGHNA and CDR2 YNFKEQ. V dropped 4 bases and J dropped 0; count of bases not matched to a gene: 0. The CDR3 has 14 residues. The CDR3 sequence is CASSRDRANYGYTF. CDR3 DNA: TGTGCCAGCAGCCGGGACAGGGCTAACTATGGCTACACCTTC.

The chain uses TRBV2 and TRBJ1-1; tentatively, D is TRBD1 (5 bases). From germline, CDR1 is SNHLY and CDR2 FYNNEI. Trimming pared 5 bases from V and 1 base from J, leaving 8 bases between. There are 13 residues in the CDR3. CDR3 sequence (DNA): TGTGCCAGCAGTTTGACAGCGAACACTGAAGCTTTCTTT. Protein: CASSLTANTEAFF.

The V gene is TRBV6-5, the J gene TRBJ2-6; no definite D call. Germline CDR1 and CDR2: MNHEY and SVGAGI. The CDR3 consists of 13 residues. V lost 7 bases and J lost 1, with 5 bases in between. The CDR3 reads CASKGSGANVLTF. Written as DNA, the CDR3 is TGTGCCAGCAAGGGTTCTGGGGCCAACGTCCTGACTTTC.

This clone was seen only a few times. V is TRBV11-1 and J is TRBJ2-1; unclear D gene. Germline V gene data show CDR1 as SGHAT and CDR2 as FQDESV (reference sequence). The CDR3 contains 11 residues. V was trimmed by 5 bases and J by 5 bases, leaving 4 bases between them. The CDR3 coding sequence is TGTGCCAGCAGCCTTAACAATGAGCAGTTCTTC. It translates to CASSLNNEQFF.